These 16 T cell receptor beta chains came from one sample sequenced in a study of cytomegalovirus exposure and HLA in healthy donors. 60 Vbeta and 13 Jbeta primers were used in PCR. The method was immunoSEQ multiplex PCR; TCRdb's version includes in-frame clones alone and lacks a portion of them. Of 150,000 to 200,000 clones detected, around 84% appear once; the ten largest clones hold approximately 2%. Sequencing input: PBMCs. The receptors were sampled from a man aged 18 to 35 in good health and CMV-seronegative.

The V call is TRBV27, the J call TRBJ2-5; TRBD2 aligns across 11 bases. CDR1 and CDR2 from the germline V gene are MNHEY and SMNVEV (reference sequence). V lost 0 bases to trimming and J lost 7 bases; unmatched junction nucleotides: 4. The CDR3 runs to 15 residues. CDR3 region: CASSLSIAGGGTQYF. CDR3 in DNA: TGTGCCAGCAGTTTATCTATAGCGGGAGGGGGGACCCAGTACTTC.

The rearrangement joins TRBV18 to TRBJ2-7, with 11 bases lining up with TRBD2. The CDR3 has 12 residues. In germline, CDR1 is KGHSH, CDR2 LQKENI. The V and J ends lost 6 bases and 11 bases, in that order; junction bases with no gene match: 6. CDR3 DNA sequence: TGTGCCAGCTCTCCAGAGGGACTAGCGGAGTACTTC. Translating gives CASSPEGLAEYF.

The gene calls are TRBV2 and TRBJ1-5, with 7 nucleotides matching TRBD1. V lost 6 bases and J lost 5; bases outside the gene matches: 7. The CDR3 covers 14 residues. The germline V gene has CDR1 SNHLY and CDR2 FYNNEI. The CDR3 DNA is TGTGCCAGCAGCCAAAACAGGGGCGATCAGCCCCAGCATTTT. It encodes CASSQNRGDQPQHF.

The rearrangement uses TRBV6-1 and TRBJ1-2; the D is unclear. V dropped 0 bases and J dropped 5 bases, with 7 bases sitting between them. The germline V gene encodes CDR1 MNHNS and CDR2 SASEGT. CDR3 length: 13 residues. In nucleotides, the CDR3 is TGTGCCAGCAGTGAAGCGCTCGGGTATGGCTACACCTTC. Translated: CASSEALGYGYTF.

V gene TRBV2 combines with J gene TRBJ1-4; 7 bases are a match to TRBD1. The V gene end was trimmed by 4 bases and the J gene end by 5 bases; junction bases not matched to a gene: 4. The CDR3 runs to 14 residues. CDR1 SNHLY and CDR2 FYNNEI come from the germline V gene. In DNA form, the CDR3 reads TGTGCCAGCAGTGTGGACAGGTGGAATGAAAAACTGTTTTTT. Protein sequence: CASSVDRWNEKLFF.

CDR3 nucleotide sequence: TGTGCCAGTAGTCCGGGACAGCTAAGGAACACTGAAGCTTTCTTT. This sequence encodes CASSPGQLRNTEAFF. V gene TRBV19 combines with J gene TRBJ1-1; 7 nucleotides match TRBD1. Germline trimming cut 5 bases from V and 1 base from J; bases unmatched to any gene: 7. The germline V gene has CDR1 LNHDA and CDR2 SQIVND (reference sequence). There are 15 residues in the CDR3. The variable domain in full, completed from reference TRBV19 and TRBJ1-1, reads DGGITQSPKYLFRKEGQNVTLSCEQNLNHDAMYWYRQDPGQGLRLIYYSQIVNDFQKGDIAEGYSVSREKKESFPLTVTSAQKNPTAFYLCASSPGQLRNTEAFFGQGTRLTVV.

As to this clone: Relative to the germline gene, one junction end is altered; a read error may explain this. The chain has TRBV29-1 and TRBJ2-3, with D perhaps matching TRBD1 (6 bases). The length of the CDR3 is 14 residues. Germline CDR1 and CDR2: SQVTM and ANQGSEA. The CDR3 DNA reads TGCAGCGTTGTGGTGGGGGCCGACACAGGTACGCAGTATTTT. Encoded protein: CSVVVGADTGTQYF.

The chain has TRBV6-5 and TRBJ1-6; 9 bases match TRBD1. This CDR3 comprises 15 residues. From germline, CDR1 is MNHEY and CDR2 SVGAGI. The V and J ends lost 10 bases and 9 bases, in that order; junction bases with no gene match: 13. DNA for the CDR3: TGTGCCACCTCCGTGGGGGACAGGGTTTCTTCACCCCTCCACTTT. Translated, it gives CATSVGDRVSSPLHF.

V is TRBV2 and J is TRBJ1-1; 7 positions agree with TRBD1. Losses at the gene ends were 1 base for V and 0 bases for J; bases not matched to a gene: 11. Per germline, CDR1 SNHLY and CDR2 FYNNEI. This CDR3 region has 18 residues. The CDR3 here is CASSEDRDRDQLNTEAFF. The CDR3 bases are TGTGCCAGCAGTGAAGACCGGGACAGAGACCAATTGAACACTGAAGCTTTCTTT.

This chain links TRBV6-6 with TRBJ1-6, with D unclear. Germline V lookup: CDR1 MNHNY, CDR2 SVGAGI (reference sequence). V was pared by 2 bases and J by 9 bases, with 14 bases between. The CDR3 covers 15 residues. This CDR3 reads CASSYTTGGSSPLHF. As DNA, the CDR3 is TGTGCCAGCAGTTACACCACGGGAGGAAGTTCACCCCTCCACTTT.

The rearrangement joins TRBV5-1 to TRBJ1-1; weak D call: TRBD1 (5 bases). V was pared by 5 bases and J by 4 bases, with 15 bases between. The germline V gene has CDR1 SGHRS and CDR2 YFSETQ. The CDR3 totals 14 residues. The CDR3 region has the DNA TGCGCCAGCAGTACCGGGGGTAGGGTCACTGAAGCTTTCTTT. Its translation: CASSTGGRVTEAFF.

The chain is built from TRBV9 and TRBJ2-7, with 7 bases that match TRBD1. Trimming took 4 bases from V and 2 from J; bases not matched to a gene: 9. Germline-derived CDR1 and CDR2 are SGDLS and YYNGEE. The CDR3 has 15 amino acids. CDR3 in DNA: TGTGCCAGCAGCCCCCGACAGGGCCTCACCTACGAGCAGTACTTC. Translating it yields CASSPRQGLTYEQYF.

This rearrangement joins TRBV11-2 to TRBJ2-1, with 8 bases matching TRBD2. This CDR3 is 16 amino acids long. Looked up from germline, CDR1 is SGHAT and CDR2 is FQNNGV. Losses at the gene ends were 5 bases for V and 9 bases for J; bases not matched to a gene: 15. The CDR3 loop is CASSPPRLGLDSEQFF. The CDR3 coding sequence is TGTGCCAGCAGCCCCCCCAGGCTGGGACTAGATAGTGAGCAGTTCTTC.

The CDR3 nucleotides are TGCGCCAGCAGCCAAGTCGCCGGGGGGGCCACTGAAGCTTTCTTT. It encodes CASSQVAGGATEAFF. This chain connects TRBV4-1 to TRBJ1-1, with D tentatively TRBD1 (6 bases). CDR1 MGHRA and CDR2 YSYEKL come from the germline V gene. The CDR3 sequence is 15 residues long. V was cut by 1 base and J by 4 bases, with 13 bases left in between.

The CDR3 nucleotides read TGCGCCAGCAGCCTAGCAGGGGGATCCTACAATGAGCAGTTCTTC. Translation gives CASSLAGGSYNEQFF. V gene TRBV4-3 combines with J gene TRBJ2-1, with 7 bases matching TRBD1. From germline, CDR1 is LGHNA and CDR2 YSLEER. V was clipped by 4 bases and J by 1 base; unmatched bases: 4. This CDR3 comprises 15 residues.

The rearrangement joins TRBV27 to TRBJ2-1, with a weak D call TRBD1 (6 bases). The germline gives CDR1 MNHEY, CDR2 SMNVEV (reference sequence). The CDR3 is 12 amino acids. V shed 6 bases and J shed 8 bases, with 11 bases lying between them. Written as DNA, the CDR3 is TGTGCCAGCAGCCTCAGGGGTGATGAGCAGTTCTTC. The encoded protein is CASSLRGDEQFF.